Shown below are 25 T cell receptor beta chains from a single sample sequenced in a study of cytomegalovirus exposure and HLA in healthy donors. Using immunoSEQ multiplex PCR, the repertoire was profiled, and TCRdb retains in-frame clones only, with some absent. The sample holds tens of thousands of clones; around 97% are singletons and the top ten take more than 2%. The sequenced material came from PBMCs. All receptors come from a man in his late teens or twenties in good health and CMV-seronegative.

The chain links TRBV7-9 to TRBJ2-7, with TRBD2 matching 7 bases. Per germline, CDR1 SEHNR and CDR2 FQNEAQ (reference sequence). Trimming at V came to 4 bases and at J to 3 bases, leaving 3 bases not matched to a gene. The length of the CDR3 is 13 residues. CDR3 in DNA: TGTGCCAGCAGCTCCAGCGGGAACTACGAGCAGTACTTC. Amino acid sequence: CASSSSGNYEQYF.

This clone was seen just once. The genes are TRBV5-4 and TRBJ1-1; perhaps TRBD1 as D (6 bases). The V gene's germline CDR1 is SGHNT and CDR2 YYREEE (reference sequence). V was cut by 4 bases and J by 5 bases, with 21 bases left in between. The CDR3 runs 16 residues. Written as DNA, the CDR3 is TGTGCCAGCAGCCCCTTACAGGGAATCGCGAGTACTGAAGCTTTCTTT. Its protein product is CASSPLQGIASTEAFF.

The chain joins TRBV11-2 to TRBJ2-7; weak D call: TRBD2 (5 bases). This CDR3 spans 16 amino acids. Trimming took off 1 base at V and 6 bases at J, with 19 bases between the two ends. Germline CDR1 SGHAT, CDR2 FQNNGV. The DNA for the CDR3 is TGTGCCAGCAGCTTAGTGTTGGCTAGCTACTCGGGCGAGCAGTACTTC. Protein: CASSLVLASYSGEQYF. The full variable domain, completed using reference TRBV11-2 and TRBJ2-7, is EAGVAQSPRYKIIEKRQSVAFWCNPISGHATLYWYQQILGQGPKLLIQFQNNGVVDDSQLPKDRFSAERLKGVDSTLKIQPAKLEDSAVYLCASSLVLASYSGEQYFGPGTRLTVT.

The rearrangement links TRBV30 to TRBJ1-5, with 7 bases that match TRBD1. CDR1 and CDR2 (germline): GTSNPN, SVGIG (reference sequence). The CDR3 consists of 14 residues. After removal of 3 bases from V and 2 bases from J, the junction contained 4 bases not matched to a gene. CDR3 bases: TGTGCCTGGAGCGATGGACAGGGCAATCAGCCCCAGCATTTT. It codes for CAWSDGQGNQPQHF.

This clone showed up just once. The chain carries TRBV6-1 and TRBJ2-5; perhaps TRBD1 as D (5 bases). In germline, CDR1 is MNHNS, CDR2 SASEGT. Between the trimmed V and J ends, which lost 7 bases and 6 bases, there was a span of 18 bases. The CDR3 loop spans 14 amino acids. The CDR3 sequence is CASTERGSVKTQYF. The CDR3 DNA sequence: TGTGCCAGCACCGAAAGGGGCTCCGTGAAGACCCAGTACTTC.

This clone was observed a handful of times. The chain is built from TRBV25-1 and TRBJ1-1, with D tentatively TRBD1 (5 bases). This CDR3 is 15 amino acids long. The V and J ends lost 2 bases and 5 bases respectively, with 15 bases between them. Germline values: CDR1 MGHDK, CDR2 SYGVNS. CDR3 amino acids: CASSEQGRDATEAFF. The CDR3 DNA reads TGTGCCAGCAGTGAACAGGGAAGAGACGCAACTGAAGCTTTCTTT.

The CDR3 region is CASSEDRGGEKLFF. In DNA form, the CDR3 reads TGTGCCAGCAGTGAAGACAGGGGGGGGGAAAAACTGTTTTTT. This rearrangement joins TRBV6-1 to TRBJ1-4, with 8 bases lining up with TRBD1. Germline lookup yields CDR1 MNHNS and CDR2 SASEGT. V dropped 1 base and J dropped 8; count of bases not matched to a gene: 3. The CDR3 is 14 residues long.

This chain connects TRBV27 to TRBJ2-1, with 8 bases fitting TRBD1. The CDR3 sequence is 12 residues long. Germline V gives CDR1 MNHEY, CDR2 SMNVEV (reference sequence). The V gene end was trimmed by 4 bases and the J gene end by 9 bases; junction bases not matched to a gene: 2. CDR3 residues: CASSSDRGEQFF. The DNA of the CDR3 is TGTGCCAGCAGTTCCGACAGGGGTGAGCAGTTCTTC.

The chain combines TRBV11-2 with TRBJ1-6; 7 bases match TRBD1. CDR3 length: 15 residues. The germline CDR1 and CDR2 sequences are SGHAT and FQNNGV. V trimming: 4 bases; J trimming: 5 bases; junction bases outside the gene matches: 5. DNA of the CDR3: TGTGCCAGCAGCTCCACAGGGGAGGATAATTCACCCCTCCACTTT. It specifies CASSSTGEDNSPLHF. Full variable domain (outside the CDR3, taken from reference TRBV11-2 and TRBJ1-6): EAGVAQSPRYKIIEKRQSVAFWCNPISGHATLYWYQQILGQGPKLLIQFQNNGVVDDSQLPKDRFSAERLKGVDSTLKIQPAKLEDSAVYLCASSSTGEDNSPLHFGNGTRLTVT.

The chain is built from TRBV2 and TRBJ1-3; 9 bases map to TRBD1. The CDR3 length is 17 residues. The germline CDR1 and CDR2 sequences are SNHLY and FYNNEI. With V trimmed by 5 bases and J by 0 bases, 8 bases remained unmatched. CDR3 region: CASSIYPGQGSGNTIYF. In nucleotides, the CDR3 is TGTGCCAGCAGTATCTACCCGGGACAGGGCTCTGGAAACACCATATATTTT.

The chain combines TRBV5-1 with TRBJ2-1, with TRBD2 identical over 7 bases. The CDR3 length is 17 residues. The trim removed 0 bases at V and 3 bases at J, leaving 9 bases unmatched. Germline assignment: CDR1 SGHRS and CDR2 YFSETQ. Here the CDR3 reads CASSLEGLADHYNEQFF. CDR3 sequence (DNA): TGCGCCAGCAGCTTGGAGGGCCTAGCGGATCACTACAATGAGCAGTTCTTC.

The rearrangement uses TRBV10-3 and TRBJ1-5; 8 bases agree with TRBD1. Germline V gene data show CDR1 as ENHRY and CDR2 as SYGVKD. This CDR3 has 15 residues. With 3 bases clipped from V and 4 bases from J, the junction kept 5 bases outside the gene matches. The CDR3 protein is CAISETQGGNQPQHF. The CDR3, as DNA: TGTGCCATCAGTGAAACACAGGGGGGAAATCAGCCCCAGCATTTT.

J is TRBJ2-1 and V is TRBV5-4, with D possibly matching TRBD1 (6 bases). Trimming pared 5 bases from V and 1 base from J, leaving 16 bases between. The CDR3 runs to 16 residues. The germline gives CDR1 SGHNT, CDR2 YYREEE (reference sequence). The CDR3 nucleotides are TGTGCCAGCAGTTCCGGGACACACGGATCCTACAATGAGCAGTTCTTC. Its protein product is CASSSGTHGSYNEQFF. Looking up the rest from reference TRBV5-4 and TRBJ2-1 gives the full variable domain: ETGVTQSPTHLIKTRGQQVTLRCSSQSGHNTVSWYQQALGQGPQFIFQYYREEENGRGNFPPRFSGLQFPNYSSELNVNALELDDSALYLCASSSGTHGSYNEQFFGPGTRLTVL.

The CDR3 nucleotides read TGTGCCAGCAGTTACTCAGGACAGGGGGGCGGAAACACCATATATTTT. This gives the protein CASSYSGQGGGNTIYF. This rearrangement joins TRBV6-6 to TRBJ1-3; 10 nucleotides align to TRBD1. Trimming removed 0 bases from V and 4 bases from J; junction bases left unmatched: 3. CDR3 length: 16 amino acids. Germline V gene sequence: CDR1 MNHNY, CDR2 SVGAGI (reference sequence).

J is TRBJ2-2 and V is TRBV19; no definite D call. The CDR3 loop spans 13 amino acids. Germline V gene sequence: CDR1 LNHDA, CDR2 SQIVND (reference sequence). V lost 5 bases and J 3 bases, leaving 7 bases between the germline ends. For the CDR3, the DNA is TGTGCCAGTAGTGCGGAGCACACCGGGGAGCTGTTTTTT. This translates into CASSAEHTGELFF. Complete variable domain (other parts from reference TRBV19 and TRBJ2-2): DGGITQSPKYLFRKEGQNVTLSCEQNLNHDAMYWYRQDPGQGLRLIYYSQIVNDFQKGDIAEGYSVSREKKESFPLTVTSAQKNPTAFYLCASSAEHTGELFFGEGSRLTVL.

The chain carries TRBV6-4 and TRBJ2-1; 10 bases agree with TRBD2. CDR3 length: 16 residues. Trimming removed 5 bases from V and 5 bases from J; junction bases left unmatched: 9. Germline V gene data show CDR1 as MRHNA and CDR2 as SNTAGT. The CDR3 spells CASSFNSGRPDNEQFF. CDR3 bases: TGTGCCAGCAGTTTTAATAGCGGGAGGCCCGACAATGAGCAGTTCTTC.

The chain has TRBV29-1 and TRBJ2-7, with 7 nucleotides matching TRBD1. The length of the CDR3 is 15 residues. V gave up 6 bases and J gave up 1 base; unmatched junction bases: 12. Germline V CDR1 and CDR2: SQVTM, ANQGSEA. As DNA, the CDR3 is TGCAGCGTCGCAGCCTCCGGGACAGTATCCTACGAGCAGTACTTC. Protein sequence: CSVAASGTVSYEQYF.

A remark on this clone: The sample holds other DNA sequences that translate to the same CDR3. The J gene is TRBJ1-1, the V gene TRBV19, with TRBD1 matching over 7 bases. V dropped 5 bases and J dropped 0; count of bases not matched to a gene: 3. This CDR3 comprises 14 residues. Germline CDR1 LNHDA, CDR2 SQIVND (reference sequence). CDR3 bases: TGTGCCAGTAGTCTACAGGGGTTGAACACTGAAGCTTTCTTT. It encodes CASSLQGLNTEAFF.

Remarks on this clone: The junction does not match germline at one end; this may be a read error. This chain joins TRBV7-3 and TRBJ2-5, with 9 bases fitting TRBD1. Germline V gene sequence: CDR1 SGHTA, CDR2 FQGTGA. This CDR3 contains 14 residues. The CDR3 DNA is TGTGCCAGCAGTTTAAGTGGGACAGGGGAGACCCAGTACTTC. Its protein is CASSLSGTGETQYF. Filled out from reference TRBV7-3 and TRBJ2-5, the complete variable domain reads GAGVSQTPSNKVTEKGKYVELRCDPISGHTALYWYRQSLGQGPEFLIYFQGTGAADDSGLPNDRFFAVRPEGSVSTLKIQRTERGDSAVYLCASSLSGTGETQYFGPGTRLLVL.

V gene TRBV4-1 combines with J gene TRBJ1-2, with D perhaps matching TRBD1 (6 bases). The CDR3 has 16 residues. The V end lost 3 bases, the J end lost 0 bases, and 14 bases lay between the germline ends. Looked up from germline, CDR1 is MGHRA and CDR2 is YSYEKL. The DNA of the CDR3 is TGCGCCAGCAGCCACACAAACACAGGGTCTAACTATGGCTACACCTTC. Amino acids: CASSHTNTGSNYGYTF.

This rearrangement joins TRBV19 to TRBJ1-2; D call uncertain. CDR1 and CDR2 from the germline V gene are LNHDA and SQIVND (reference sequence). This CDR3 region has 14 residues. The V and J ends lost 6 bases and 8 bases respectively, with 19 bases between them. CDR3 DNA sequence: TGTGCCAGTAGCGCATCCGGGATTTCCTTGGGCTACACCTTC. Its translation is CASSASGISLGYTF.

The CDR3: CASTPSFGGSYNEQFF. The CDR3 nucleotides are TGTGCCAGCACCCCGAGTTTCGGGGGCTCCTACAATGAGCAGTTCTTC. This chain joins TRBV28 and TRBJ2-1; possible D gene TRBD2, 6 bases. The V and J ends lost 7 bases and 0 bases respectively, with 16 bases between them. This CDR3 comprises 16 residues. Germline loops: CDR1 MDHEN, CDR2 SYDVKM.

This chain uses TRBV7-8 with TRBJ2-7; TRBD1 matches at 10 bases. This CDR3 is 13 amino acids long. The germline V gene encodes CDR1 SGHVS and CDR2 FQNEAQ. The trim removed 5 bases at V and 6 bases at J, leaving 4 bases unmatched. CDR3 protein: CASSPGTGVEQYF. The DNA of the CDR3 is TGTGCCAGCAGCCCGGGGACAGGGGTCGAGCAGTACTTC.

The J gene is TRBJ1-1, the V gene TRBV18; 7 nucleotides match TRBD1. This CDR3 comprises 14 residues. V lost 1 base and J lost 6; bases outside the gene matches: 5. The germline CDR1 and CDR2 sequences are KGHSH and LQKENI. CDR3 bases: TGTGCCAGCTCACCACTGGGACAGAGGGCTGAAGCTTTCTTT. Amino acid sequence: CASSPLGQRAEAFF.

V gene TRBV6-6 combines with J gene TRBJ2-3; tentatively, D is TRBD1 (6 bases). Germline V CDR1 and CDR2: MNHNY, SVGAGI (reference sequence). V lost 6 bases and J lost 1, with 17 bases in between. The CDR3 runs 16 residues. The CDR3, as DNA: TGTGCCAGCAGCTCTGCCAGGACAGTGGGCACAGATACGCAGTATTTT. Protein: CASSSARTVGTDTQYF.